The subject of this entry is one TCR beta chain. Using immunoSEQ multiplex PCR, the repertoire was profiled, and TCRdb retains in-frame clones only, with some absent. The sample yields some 500,000 clones, roughly 88% seen once. This record comes from a study of blood T cell repertoires in COVID-19. Study-wide context: Acute-phase and convalescent COVID-19 samples originated in the United States, Italy and Spain.

The TCR sequence derives from a woman aged 40 to 50 who had recovered from COVID-19. Sequencing was performed on PBMCs or T cells enriched from blood (not recorded which).

The CDR3 DNA reads as TGTGCCAGCAGCAACGTGGGACTGTCCTACGAGCAGTACTTC. It translates to CASSNVGLSYEQYF. The rearrangement joins TRBV6-5 to TRBJ2-7; D is possibly TRBD2 (6 bases). Looked up from germline, CDR1 is MNHEY and CDR2 is SVGAGI. V dropped 6 bases and J dropped 1 base, with 13 bases sitting between them. This CDR3 comprises 14 residues.